This TCR beta chain came from a study of human T cells and chemical hapten exposure. Authors' data handling: TCRs per sample had a median of approximately 96,000 and ranged from 23,224 to 690,600. TCRdb fed the RACE reads into MiXCR, producing one record per CDR3 protein. The authors' filters were not applied to this entry. Found here are about 90,000 distinct CDR3 sequences, over 6.5% of them singletons; the top ten hold approximately 2.8%. Time point denoted: pre-sensitization, week 0. Documented treatment: therapeutic diphenylcyclopropenone sensitization with weekly scalp DPC. The study enrolled 18 to 70-year-old alopecia patients suitable for DPC. The table lists this clonotype with many counts. Germline V gene sequence: CDR1 SGHRS, CDR2 YFSETQ. The CDR3 has 16 residues. Germline trimming cut 4 bases from V and 4 bases from J; bases unmatched to any gene: 6.

This sequence joins TRBV5-1 and TRBJ2-3; 13 bases fit TRBD2. The clonotype originates from a man aged 40-55 years with alopecia areata. Some clones in this sample may be carry-over from other donors' samples. The starting material was whole blood, obtained in connection with sensitization to the hapten diphenylcyclopropenone (DPC). The CDR3 DNA is TGCGCCAGCAGCCTGGGACTAGCGGGACGTTCAGATACGCAGTATTTT. Its translation is CASSLGLAGRSDTQYF.